Listed here are 27 T cell receptor beta chains from one sample, sequenced in a study of blood T cell repertoires in COVID-19. Assay: immunoSEQ multiplex PCR; the TCRdb copy retains only in-frame clones and omits some. The sample shows 100,000 to 150,000 clones, approximately 74% of them seen only once. The sequenced sample was peripheral blood. Receptors originate from a man aged 55-75 years with acute or convalescent COVID-19.

The chain links TRBV5-1 to TRBJ1-6; possible D gene TRBD1, 6 bases. The CDR3 sequence is 15 residues long. Looked up from germline, CDR1 is SGHRS and CDR2 is YFSETQ. V lost 7 bases to trimming and J lost 10 bases, with 21 bases between them. Here the CDR3 DNA reads TGCGCCAGCTCCCCTGGCCTCGGACAGCAATCACCCCTCCACTTT. Protein sequence: CASSPGLGQQSPLHF.

V usage is TRBV5-6 and J usage is TRBJ1-4; D is possibly TRBD1 (5 bases). This CDR3 region has 16 residues. Germline assignment: CDR1 SGHDT and CDR2 YYEEEE. The germline V and J ends were trimmed by 4 bases and 4 bases, with 17 bases remaining between them. CDR3 sequence reads: CASSKGNKGLNEKLFF. CDR3 DNA sequence: TGTGCCAGCAGCAAGGGGAACAAGGGACTTAATGAAAAACTGTTTTTT. Filled out from reference TRBV5-6 and TRBJ1-4, the complete variable domain reads DAGVTQSPTHLIKTRGQQVTLRCSPKSGHDTVSWYQQALGQGPQFIFQYYEEEERQRGNFPDRFSGHQFPNYSSELNVNALLLGDSALYLCASSKGNKGLNEKLFFGSGTQLSVL.

The CDR3 DNA reads TGTGCCAGTAATCATCGGACTAGCGGGGGGCCAAGCACAGATACGCAGTATTTT. It translates to CASNHRTSGGPSTDTQYF. J is TRBJ2-3 and V is TRBV19; 14 positions match TRBD2. Germline V gene lookup returns CDR1 LNHDA and CDR2 SQIVND (reference sequence). This CDR3 has 18 amino acids. The junction had 9 bases not matched to a gene; V was cut back by 7 bases and J by 0 bases.

This clone showed up just a few times. The CDR3 is CATQSNRGGDGYTF. The CDR3 nucleotides are TGTGCCACCCAGTCGAACAGAGGGGGCGATGGCTACACCTTC. This chain links TRBV24-1 with TRBJ1-2; 7 bases are a match to TRBD1. J lost 6 bases, V lost 9 bases, and 12 bases had no gene match. Germline V lookup: CDR1 KGHDR, CDR2 SFDVKD. The CDR3 loop spans 14 amino acids.

The chain employs TRBV5-1 and TRBJ2-2, with a possible D match to TRBD1 (6 bases). Trimming left V 2 bases short and J 7 bases short, with 15 bases between. CDR1 is SGHRS, CDR2 YFSETQ, per germline. CDR3 size: 15 residues. The CDR3 DNA sequence: TGCGCCAGCAGCTTTTTACAGGGTGGGAACGGGGAGCTGTTTTTT. The encoded protein is CASSFLQGGNGELFF.

The CDR3 nucleotides are TGTGCCAGCAGCTTACACACGGGACAGCCTTGGTACAATGAGCAGTTCTTC. Translating it yields CASSLHTGQPWYNEQFF. The chain recombines TRBV7-9 with TRBJ2-1; 7 nucleotides line up with TRBD1. J gave up 4 bases and V 2 bases, and 11 bases lay outside the gene matches. The length of the CDR3 is 17 residues. CDR1 is SEHNR, CDR2 FQNEAQ, per germline (reference sequence).

The chain joins TRBV2 to TRBJ1-4; TRBD1 matches at 8 bases. V lost 8 bases, J lost 4 bases, and 9 bases stayed unmatched. The CDR3 covers 15 residues. In germline, CDR1 is SNHLY, CDR2 FYNNEI. CDR3 in DNA: TGTGCCAGCCTCGGGCAGGGGGCAGTTAATGAAAAACTGTTTTTT. It codes for CASLGQGAVNEKLFF.

V and J are TRBV27 and TRBJ2-7; 11 nucleotides agree with TRBD1. The germline V gene encodes CDR1 MNHEY and CDR2 SMNVEV (reference sequence). The CDR3 length is 14 residues. V shed 7 bases, J shed 0 bases, and the junction held 2 bases outside the gene matches. CDR3 bases: TGTGCCAGCAAGGGGACAGGGGGCTCCTACGAGCAGTACTTC. Protein product: CASKGTGGSYEQYF.

The count of this clone is one. The gene calls are TRBV4-2 and TRBJ2-3; 8 bases map to TRBD2. The CDR3 spans 19 residues. Germline V gives CDR1 LGHNA, CDR2 YNFKEQ. J gave up 2 bases and V 4 bases, and 17 bases lay outside the gene matches. In nucleotides, the CDR3 is TGTGCCAGCAGCCGCTCAGTTATGGATAGCGGGGCACTCACAGATACGCAGTATTTT. Translating it yields CASSRSVMDSGALTDTQYF.

The V and J genes are TRBV5-1 and TRBJ1-1, with TRBD1 as a possible D gene (5 bases). Germline CDR1 and CDR2: SGHRS and YFSETQ. CDR3 size: 13 residues. With 4 bases removed from V and 1 base from J, the gap between germline ends came to 8 bases. The DNA for the CDR3 is TGCGCCAGCAGCCCGACAGCGAACACTGAAGCTTTCTTT. Translated: CASSPTANTEAFF.

The sample holds one count of this clone. The chain combines TRBV30 with TRBJ1-3, with D perhaps matching TRBD1 (6 bases). V lost 2 bases, J lost 0 bases, and 11 bases lay in between. The CDR3 totals 15 residues. Germline V gives CDR1 GTSNPN, CDR2 SVGIG (reference sequence). The CDR3 region has the DNA TGTGCCTGGAGTTTTCAGGGGACCTCTGGAAACACCATATATTTT. This sequence encodes CAWSFQGTSGNTIYF.

The chain employs TRBV4-1 and TRBJ2-3; TRBD2 matches at 15 bases. The length of the CDR3 is 18 residues. Germline CDR1 reads MGHRA; CDR2 reads YSYEKL. J gave up 6 bases and V 1 base, and 8 bases lay outside the gene matches. CDR3 residues: CASSQGGLAGGPLDTQYF. The CDR3 DNA is TGCGCCAGCAGCCAAGGTGGACTAGCGGGAGGGCCGTTGGATACGCAGTATTTT.

This clone has just one count. Here the CDR3 DNA reads TGTGCCACCAGTGAACGGGGGTCCGGCACCGGGGAGCTGTTTTTT. Its protein is CATSERGSGTGELFF. The chain uses TRBV24-1 and TRBJ2-2; D perhaps matches TRBD2 (6 bases). Trimming pared 4 bases from V and 4 bases from J, leaving 12 bases between. Germline values: CDR1 KGHDR, CDR2 SFDVKD. There are 15 residues in the CDR3.

This clone was counted a few times. The rearrangement joins TRBV11-3 to TRBJ1-1; no clear D gene. The V gene lost 0 bases and the J gene lost 2 bases, with 4 bases spanning the gap. Germline CDR1 is SGHNT and CDR2 is YENEEA. This CDR3 is 13 amino acids long. The DNA for the CDR3 is TGTGCCAGCAGCTTAGAGGCAAACACTGAAGCTTTCTTT. It specifies CASSLEANTEAFF.

This chain links TRBV3-1 (or the pseudogene TRBV3-2) with TRBJ1-5, with a tentative D call TRBD1 (5 bases). Trimming pared 6 bases from V and 11 bases from J, leaving 20 bases between. This CDR3 is 14 amino acids long. Germline V gene data show CDR1 as LGHDT and CDR2 as YNNKEL (reference sequence). Here the CDR3 DNA reads TGTGCCAGCAGTCCGGGGCCCCTCACGGGGGCCCAGCATTTT. Amino acid sequence: CASSPGPLTGAQHF.

The rearrangement links TRBV6-1 to TRBJ1-6; D gene ambiguous. The CDR3 is 15 residues long. Germline V gives CDR1 MNHNS, CDR2 SASEGT. V gave up 2 bases and J gave up 13 bases, with 18 bases separating them. The CDR3 nucleotides read TGTGCCAGCAGTGAATCAAGGGCGGGGTTGGTGCCCCTCCACTTT. It encodes CASSESRAGLVPLHF.

V gene TRBV20-1 combines with J gene TRBJ1-5, with TRBD1 matching over 7 bases. Trimming removed 3 bases from V and 3 bases from J; junction bases left unmatched: 8. Germline CDR1 and CDR2: DFQATT and SNEGSKA (reference sequence). This CDR3 contains 15 residues. The CDR3: CSASSPGQVNQPQHF. The CDR3 nucleotides read TGCAGTGCTAGTTCCCCCGGACAGGTCAATCAGCCCCAGCATTTT.

The chain recombines TRBV5-5 with TRBJ1-2; 8 bases agree with TRBD1. This CDR3 region has 15 residues. Germline V gene data show CDR1 as SGHKS and CDR2 as YYEKEE (reference sequence). Unmatched junction bases numbered 8, after V lost 0 bases and J lost 7 bases. The CDR3 is CASSLEGTGRIGYTF. In DNA form, the CDR3 reads TGTGCCAGCAGCTTGGAAGGGACAGGCCGTATTGGCTACACCTTC.

This clone was counted between two and nine times. This chain links TRBV4-1 with TRBJ1-2; 7 bases fit TRBD1. The junction had 9 bases not matched to a gene; V was cut back by 4 bases and J by 7 bases. CDR1 and CDR2 from the germline V gene are MGHRA and YSYEKL. The CDR3 is 14 residues long. CDR3 sequence: CASSLGGAEAGYTF. CDR3 in DNA: TGCGCCAGCAGCCTAGGGGGCGCCGAGGCTGGCTACACCTTC.

This clone was observed a handful of times. V gene TRBV5-1 combines with J gene TRBJ1-2, with D unresolved. From germline, CDR1 is SGHRS and CDR2 YFSETQ. Trimming pared 1 base from V and 8 bases from J, leaving 9 bases between. The CDR3 has 12 amino acids. The CDR3 protein is CASSLFSAGYTF. CDR3 nucleotides: TGCGCCAGCAGCTTGTTTTCAGCGGGCTACACCTTC.

The rearrangement uses TRBV11-3 and TRBJ2-5; 7 bases are shared with TRBD1. Germline CDR1 reads SGHNT; CDR2 reads YENEEA. This CDR3 is built from 13 residues. The V segment lost 4 bases and the J segment 5 bases; nucleotides outside the gene matches: 4. In DNA form, the CDR3 reads TGTGCCAGCAGCTCGCAGGGGGTGGAGACCCAGTACTTC. Protein sequence: CASSSQGVETQYF.

This clone was seen once. The gene calls are TRBV9 and TRBJ1-3, with TRBD1 as a possible D gene (6 bases). The V end lost 3 bases, the J end lost 4 bases, and 17 bases lay between the germline ends. CDR3 length equals 16 residues. CDR1 is SGDLS and CDR2 is YYNGEE in the germline V gene. In DNA, the CDR3 is TGTGCCAGCAGCGCTAACAATGGGGACAAAGGAAACACCATATATTTT. It codes for CASSANNGDKGNTIYF.

The rearrangement joins TRBV30 to TRBJ1-1; 10 bases align to TRBD1. V dropped 3 bases and J dropped 5; count of bases not matched to a gene: 3. This CDR3 has 13 residues. Per germline, CDR1 GTSNPN and CDR2 SVGIG (reference sequence). The CDR3, as DNA: TGTGCCTGGAGGGGACAGGGGAGGACTGAAGCTTTCTTT. Encoded protein: CAWRGQGRTEAFF.

This clone was seen a handful of times. The chain couples TRBV19 to TRBJ1-1; D unclear. The CDR3 covers 13 residues. Germline V gives CDR1 LNHDA, CDR2 SQIVND (reference sequence). Trimming took 7 bases from V and 3 from J, leaving 12 bases between them. The CDR3 region is CASNEDWDTEAFF. DNA for the CDR3: TGTGCCAGTAACGAAGACTGGGACACTGAAGCTTTCTTT.

The chain combines TRBV6-5 with TRBJ2-1, with 10 positions matching TRBD2. This CDR3 comprises 14 residues. V dropped 7 bases and J dropped 8; count of bases not matched to a gene: 8. The germline V gene has CDR1 MNHEY and CDR2 SVGAGI. CDR3 nucleotides: TGTGCCAGCAAGCAGCGGGGGGGCCTCTATGAGCAGTTCTTC. Protein product: CASKQRGGLYEQFF.

This clone was counted a few times. V is TRBV18 and J is TRBJ2-7; unclear D gene. Germline V gene lookup returns CDR1 KGHSH and CDR2 LQKENI. This CDR3 is 13 amino acids long. Trimming pared 3 bases from V and 3 bases from J, leaving 9 bases between. The CDR3 sequence: CASSPTGFYEQYF. DNA for the CDR3: TGTGCCAGCTCACCGACTGGGTTCTACGAGCAGTACTTC.

This chain uses TRBV6-4 with TRBJ2-2; possibly TRBD2 for D (5 bases). Trimming took 4 bases from V and 5 from J, leaving 8 bases between them. The CDR3 totals 13 residues. Germline assignment: CDR1 MRHNA and CDR2 SNTAGT. The CDR3 DNA sequence: TGTGCCAGCAGTGCCCGGGAAACCGGGGAGCTGTTTTTT. It translates to CASSARETGELFF.